A selection of T cell receptor beta chains follows, all from one sample in a study of blood T cell repertoires in COVID-19. Measured with immunoSEQ multiplex PCR; TCRdb has only the in-frame clones, and not every one. The sample includes tens of thousands of clones, nearly 85% of them seen just once. The sequenced material came from peripheral blood. These receptors all stem from a man between 65 and 85 years old with active COVID-19. CDR3s leave out the opening cysteine and the closing phenylalanine or tryptophan. The order of the fields is clone size, V gene, CDR3 protein. Not all rows give a size; the values are once, few, many and, for expanded clones, a class.

- TRBV18 ASSPRDRALFSTDTQY
- TRBV13 ASSLPSLNEQF
- TRBV11-2 ASSPRANTGELF
- TRBV28 ASSSYLQGAVGEKLF
- TRBV10-3 AISDPVLAGGTETQY
- TRBV9 ASSMGTTGEAF
- TRBV7-2 ASSLARTGGYEQY
few TRBV9 ASSPRDSPYEQY
- TRBV19 ASSPSSYEQY
- TRBV6-5 ASSYRGSSTDTQY
- TRBV2 ASSIDRGGSPLH
- TRBV11-2 ASSLGQGRETQY
few TRBV4-2 ASSQDGGRREETQY
- TRBV5-5 ASSLVVVSEQY
- TRBV7-2 ASSLAGTSGGSDTQY
few TRBV15 ATSSQGITGELF
- TRBV5-1 ASSLVLGERAEAF
- TRBV3-1/TRBV3-2 ASSQASTGGGVSYEQY
- TRBV12-3/TRBV12-4 ASSFGDNEQF
- TRBV6-6 ASSYSADNQPQH
once TRBV6-5 ASSPQGGKLF
- TRBV5-4 ASSLGGGPSVYEQY
- TRBV19 ASSITGQGLLNQPQH
- TRBV5-1 ASSLDRGNSPLH
- TRBV2 ASSGDRGRREQF
- TRBV15 ATSRDAMYEQY
- TRBV6-6 ASSSLGHLYEQY
few TRBV12-3/TRBV12-4 ASRRSTTDTQY
once TRBV7-2 ASSRRLAGSTDTQY
- TRBV29-1 SVERGTEKTNYGYT
- TRBV19 ASRRGLGNQPQH
- TRBV6-5 ASSAGGQPQH
- TRBV5-1 ASSLEPGVENEQY